Shown below are 14 T cell receptor beta chains from a single sample sequenced in a study of shared T cell receptors in the human thymus. The table came from immunoSEQ multiplex PCR; TCRdb's copy has only in-frame clones and leaves some out. Here the sample spans hundreds of thousands of clones, 88% being singletons. This sample also appeared in a second study, on human thymus T cells.

The source material was thymocytes. These receptors originate from a boy under three years old with a congenital heart defect.

The chain couples TRBV28 to TRBJ2-2, with TRBD1 matching 9 bases. The CDR3 is 16 residues long. Germline V gene data show CDR1 as MDHEN and CDR2 as SYDVKM. V gave up 7 bases and J gave up 1 base; unmatched junction bases: 7. This chain's CDR3 is CASTPTGQGNTGELFF. CDR3 DNA: TGTGCCAGCACCCCTACGGGACAGGGGAACACCGGGGAGCTGTTTTTT.

This chain uses TRBV10-3 with TRBJ2-1, with 8 positions matching TRBD2. The CDR3 totals 18 residues. Germline loops: CDR1 ENHRY, CDR2 SYGVKD. The V segment lost 3 bases and the J segment 1 base; nucleotides outside the gene matches: 11. For the CDR3, the DNA is TGTGCCATCAGTGACCGGGCGAAAGCGGGAGTTTCCTACAATGAGCAGTTCTTC. This encodes CAISDRAKAGVSYNEQFF.

This clone showed up just once. The V and J genes are TRBV19 and TRBJ2-7; weak D call: TRBD2 (5 bases). Trimming removed 2 bases at V and 0 bases at J, with 17 bases between. Germline assignment: CDR1 LNHDA and CDR2 SQIVND (reference sequence). There are 17 residues in the CDR3. The CDR3, as DNA: TGTGCCAGTAGTATAAAGGGAGAGGGATATAGCTCCTACGAGCAGTACTTC. The encoded protein is CASSIKGEGYSSYEQYF.

This rearrangement joins TRBV28 to TRBJ1-5; D not certain. V lost 3 bases and J lost 5, with 23 bases in between. From germline, CDR1 is MDHEN and CDR2 SYDVKM. This CDR3 has 18 residues. CDR3 loop: CASSFCTGSTPAHQPQHF. The CDR3 DNA reads as TGTGCCAGCAGTTTTTGTACTGGGTCGACACCGGCTCATCAGCCCCAGCATTTT.

The V gene is TRBV6-6, the J gene TRBJ2-4; 10 positions match TRBD2. From germline, CDR1 is MNHNY and CDR2 SVGAGI (reference sequence). This CDR3 spans 15 amino acids. The V gene end was trimmed by 6 bases and the J gene end by 6 bases; junction bases not matched to a gene: 8. The CDR3 sequence is CASSPSIAGGNIQYF. The CDR3 DNA reads as TGTGCCAGCAGCCCCTCTATAGCGGGGGGAAACATTCAGTACTTC.

This clone was seen a single time. The chain couples TRBV27 to TRBJ2-7; possible D gene TRBD1, 6 bases. The CDR3 contains 15 residues. Deletions cut 4 bases from V and 3 bases from J, with 16 bases between. CDR1 MNHEY and CDR2 SMNVEV come from the germline V gene (reference sequence). The CDR3 is CASSSPRDTFYEQYF. The DNA for the CDR3 is TGTGCCAGCAGTTCACCCCGGGACACCTTCTACGAGCAGTACTTC.

As to this clone: The sample holds other DNA sequences that translate to the same CDR3. This chain links TRBV5-6 with TRBJ2-7, with 7 positions matching TRBD1. Germline assignment: CDR1 SGHDT and CDR2 YYEEEE. The CDR3 has 14 residues. J was trimmed by 2 bases and V by 4 bases; bases with no gene match: 6. The CDR3 coding sequence is TGTGCCAGCAGCCTGGGGCAGGGGGCCTACGAGCAGTACTTC. The encoded protein is CASSLGQGAYEQYF. Variable domain in full (rest from reference TRBV5-6 and TRBJ2-7): DAGVTQSPTHLIKTRGQQVTLRCSPKSGHDTVSWYQQALGQGPQFIFQYYEEEERQRGNFPDRFSGHQFPNYSSELNVNALLLGDSALYLCASSLGQGAYEQYFGPGTRLTVT.

The V call is TRBV19, the J call TRBJ2-7, with TRBD2 identical over 8 bases. The germline CDR1 and CDR2 sequences are LNHDA and SQIVND (reference sequence). This CDR3 has 16 amino acids. The ends lost 6 bases at V and 2 bases at J; junction bases unmatched: 12. CDR3 region: CASSISGTRFPYEQYF. As DNA, the CDR3 is TGTGCCAGTAGCATTTCCGGGACTAGATTCCCCTACGAGCAGTACTTC.

The V gene is TRBV27, the J gene TRBJ2-7; possible D gene TRBD2, 6 bases. Trimming removed 7 bases from V and 6 bases from J, with 13 bases in between. The CDR3 runs 12 residues. In germline, CDR1 is MNHEY, CDR2 SMNVEV (reference sequence). The DNA of the CDR3 is TGTGCCAGCAACCGACTAGTCGGCGAGCAGTACTTC. Protein product: CASNRLVGEQYF.

This chain connects TRBV11-1 to TRBJ2-3; 7 nucleotides line up with TRBD2. Germline V gene sequence: CDR1 SGHAT, CDR2 FQDESV (reference sequence). The CDR3 contains 15 residues. Trimming at V came to 8 bases and at J to 5 bases, leaving 13 bases not matched to a gene. The CDR3 DNA reads TGTGCCAGCGGACCGGGTGCGGGAGTGGGAGATACGCAGTATTTT. It is translated as CASGPGAGVGDTQYF.

This clone was detected once. The chain uses TRBV5-1 and TRBJ2-3; 9 bases map to TRBD1. This CDR3 is 15 amino acids long. Germline CDR1 reads SGHRS; CDR2 reads YFSETQ. The V gene end was trimmed by 4 bases and the J gene end by 2 bases; junction bases not matched to a gene: 5. Written as DNA, the CDR3 is TGCGCCAGCAGCGAGACAGGGGGGGACACAGATACGCAGTATTTT. It yields the protein CASSETGGDTDTQYF.

This rearrangement joins TRBV15 to TRBJ1-5; D not certain. Trimming left V 0 bases short and J 1 base short, with 10 bases between. The CDR3 spans 16 residues. Per germline, CDR1 LNHNV and CDR2 YYDKDF (reference sequence). The CDR3 sequence: CATSRDWEGSNQPQHF. The CDR3 DNA reads as TGTGCCACCAGCAGAGATTGGGAGGGCAGCAATCAGCCCCAGCATTTT.

This chain joins TRBV6-5 and TRBJ1-1, with D perhaps TRBD1 (6 bases). CDR1 and CDR2 (germline): MNHEY, SVGAGI. The CDR3 is made up of 14 amino acids. Trimming took off 6 bases at V and 7 bases at J, with 18 bases between the two ends. The CDR3 sequence is CASSRLGARVEAFF. The CDR3 coding sequence is TGTGCCAGCAGCCGCCTGGGGGCCAGGGTTGAAGCTTTCTTT.

This chain joins TRBV23-1 and TRBJ1-1; 10 bases match TRBD1. TRBV23-1 is recorded as an ORF, its role being uncertain. This CDR3 region has 16 residues. Unmatched junction bases numbered 10, after V lost 7 bases and J lost 2 bases. The CDR3 DNA sequence: TGCGCCAGCATCGAAGACAGGGGGCCGGAAAACACTGAAGCTTTCTTT. This gives the protein CASIEDRGPENTEAFF.